The TCR beta chain under discussion was sequenced for a study of Ad26.COV2.S vaccination and SARS-CoV-2 variants. About the research overall: Once, or twice with 56 days between doses, Ad26.COV2.S was given intramuscularly. Findings and caveats of the study: TCR breadth and depth analyses may have underestimated total T cell responses.

Per the germline V gene, CDR1 is ENHRY and CDR2 is SYGVKD. The length of the CDR3 is 13 residues. Deletions cut 7 bases from V and 0 bases from J, with 9 bases between. Treatment of the sample: over 15 received Ad26.COV2.S at low or high dose, single or two shots; 5 received placebo; per-sample allocation not given. Material that was analyzed had been drawn on day 63 after the first vaccine or placebo injection. This clone was seen only once. Its cognate antigen is unknown. The protocol was immunoSEQ multiplex PCR, while the TCRdb copy is restricted to in-frame clones and leaves out a portion. In the table there are around 350,000 clones, around 83% of which are singletons.

This receptor was obtained from a person between 18 and 59 years old who received the Ad26.COV2.S COVID-19 vaccine or a placebo. This chain links TRBV10-3 with TRBJ1-1; D perhaps matches TRBD1 (6 bases). Specimen: peripheral blood, collected in a trial of Ad26.COV2.S vaccine versus placebo. DNA of the CDR3: TGTGCCATCAAGGGGGGCATGAACACTGAAGCTTTCTTT. Protein product: CAIKGGMNTEAFF.